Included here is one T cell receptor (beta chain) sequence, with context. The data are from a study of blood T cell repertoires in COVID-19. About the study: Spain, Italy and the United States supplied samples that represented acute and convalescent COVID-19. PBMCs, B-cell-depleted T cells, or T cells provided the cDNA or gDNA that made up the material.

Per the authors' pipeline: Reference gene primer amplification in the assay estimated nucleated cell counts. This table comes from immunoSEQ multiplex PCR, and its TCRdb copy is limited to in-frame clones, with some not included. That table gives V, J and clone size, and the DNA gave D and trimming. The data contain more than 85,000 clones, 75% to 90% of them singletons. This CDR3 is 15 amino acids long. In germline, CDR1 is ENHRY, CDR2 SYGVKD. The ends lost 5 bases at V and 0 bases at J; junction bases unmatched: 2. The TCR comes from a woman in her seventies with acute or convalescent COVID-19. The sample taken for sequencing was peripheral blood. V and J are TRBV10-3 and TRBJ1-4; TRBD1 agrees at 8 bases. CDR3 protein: CAISSDRATNEKLFF. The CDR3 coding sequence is TGTGCCATCAGTTCGGACAGGGCAACTAATGAAAAACTGTTTTTT.